This is a list of T cell receptor beta chains from one sample in a study of cytomegalovirus exposure and HLA in healthy donors. The protocol was immunoSEQ multiplex PCR, while the TCRdb copy is restricted to in-frame clones and leaves out a portion. The sample lists about 200,000 clones; around 88% were seen once. Sequencing was carried out using PBMCs. Receptors were obtained from a woman between 18 and 29 years old in good health and CMV-seronegative. Each CDR3 is given with its conserved first and last residue. A D gene is named only where the DNA matches it firmly. Clone size is shown for a subset of rows, as once, few, many or a class of expanded clone.

CDR3nt,CDR3aa,d_gene,v_gene,abundance,j_gene
TGCAGCGTTCAAGGGGGCCACACAGATACGCAGTATTTT,CSVQGGHTDTQYF,TRBD1,TRBV29-1,.,TRBJ2-3
TGTGCCAGCAGTGACCCAGCGGGGTTTTACAATGAGCAGTTCTTC,CASSDPAGFYNEQFF,TRBD2,TRBV2,.,TRBJ2-1
TGTGCCAGCAGCTTAACCGGACAGGGCGGGACTGAAGCTTTCTTT,CASSLTGQGGTEAFF,TRBD1,TRBV7-9,.,TRBJ1-1
TGTGCCAGCAGAAGGGACAGGGGCACAGATACGCAGTATTTT,CASRRDRGTDTQYF,TRBD1,TRBV5-4,.,TRBJ2-3
TGTGCTACAGGGAGGGGAAACCAAATCAGTGAGACCCAGTACTTC,CATGRGNQISETQYF,.,TRBV7-7,many,TRBJ2-5
TGTTCTAGCGGGACGGTAGATACGCAGTATTTT,CSSGTVDTQYF,TRBD2,TRBV7-9,once,TRBJ2-3
TGTGCCAGCAGAGCTGGCGGGACTCACTACGAGCAGTACTTC,CASRAGGTHYEQYF,.,TRBV7-2,.,TRBJ2-7
TGTGCCAGCAGCTCCTCGACTAGCGGGAGATTCTCGGGAACTGAGCAGTACTTC,CASSSSTSGRFSGTEQYF,TRBD2,TRBV7-9,.,TRBJ2-7
TGTGCCAGCAGCTTGGGGCGGGAGGGTATTGGCTCCTACGAGCAGTACTTC,CASSLGREGIGSYEQYF,TRBD2,TRBV7-6,.,TRBJ2-7
TGTGCCAGCAGTCGCACTAGCGGGAGGGCCTACGAGCAGTACTTC,CASSRTSGRAYEQYF,TRBD2,TRBV27,.,TRBJ2-7
TGTGCCAGCAGCCGTTCACCAGGGGGCACAGATACGCAGTATTTT,CASSRSPGGTDTQYF,.,TRBV7-9,.,TRBJ2-3
TGTGCCAGCAGTGGCGGACAGGGGGCTGCAGATACGCAGTATTTT,CASSGGQGAADTQYF,TRBD1,TRBV6-5,.,TRBJ2-3
TGTGCCACCAGCAACGAGGCTGTCACAGATACGCAGTATTTT,CATSNEAVTDTQYF,.,TRBV15,.,TRBJ2-3
TGTGCCACCAGCACGGCAGGGGCTGGGGCCAACGTCCTGACTTTC,CATSTAGAGANVLTF,.,TRBV15,.,TRBJ2-6
TGTGCCAGCAGCCAAGTCCGTGGACTAGCACACGAGCAGTACTTC,CASSQVRGLAHEQYF,TRBD2,TRBV4-2,.,TRBJ2-7
TGTGCCAGCAGTATCCTACAGGGGGCCAAAAACATTCAGTACTTC,CASSILQGAKNIQYF,TRBD1,TRBV28,once,TRBJ2-4
TGTGCCAGCAGGGGGACAGGGGGCGCGCAGTATTTT,CASRGTGGAQYF,TRBD1,TRBV9,.,TRBJ2-3
TGTGCCAGTAGTGTTCTCTCCGGGACAGGGAGCTATGGCTACACCTTC,CASSVLSGTGSYGYTF,TRBD1,TRBV19,once,TRBJ1-2
TGTGCCAGCAGTGAAGCCGCGACAGGGGCAAAATACACCGGGGAGCTGTTTTTT,CASSEAATGAKYTGELFF,TRBD1,TRBV2,.,TRBJ2-2
TGTGCCAGCAGCGTAGGACAGTCCAACTATGGCTACACCTTC,CASSVGQSNYGYTF,.,TRBV9,.,TRBJ1-2
TGTGCCAGCAGCTTGGCCGGACTAGATGAGGGTGAGCAGTTCTTC,CASSLAGLDEGEQFF,TRBD2,TRBV11-2,.,TRBJ2-1
TGTGCCAGCAGTAGTAGCGGGAAATTCGATACGCAGTATTTT,CASSSSGKFDTQYF,TRBD2,TRBV6-5,.,TRBJ2-3
TGTGCCAGCTCCACGGCTTTCCTAGGTGTGTACTTC,CASSTAFLGVYF,.,TRBV28,.,TRBJ2-7
TGTGCCAGCATCCAACTCTACGAGCAGTACTTC,CASIQLYEQYF,.,TRBV27,few,TRBJ2-7
TGTGCCAGCAGATTAGAAGAGAGTGGGGCCAACGTCCTGACTTTC,CASRLEESGANVLTF,.,TRBV6-1,.,TRBJ2-6
TGCGCCAGCAGCCAAGAGGGACAGGCTGACGAGCAGTACTTC,CASSQEGQADEQYF,TRBD1,TRBV4-1,.,TRBJ2-7
TGTGCCTGGAGTCAGATGCGGGGAACGGGCTACGAGCAGTACTTC,CAWSQMRGTGYEQYF,.,TRBV30,.,TRBJ2-7
TGTGCCAGCAGTTTTTTCGCGCGTAGGACTAGCGGGAGGTGGGGAATCTCCTACAATGAGCAGTTCTTC,CASSFFARRTSGRWGISYNEQFF,TRBD2,TRBV28,.,TRBJ2-1
TGCGCCAGCAGCCAAGAACGCGGGACAGGTGCTGGGGAACTGTTTTTT,CASSQERGTGAGELFF,TRBD1,TRBV4-3,.,TRBJ1-4